The entry below gives a single T cell receptor beta chain sequence along with its context. Its antigen is not known. Germline CDR1 GTSNPN, CDR2 SVGIG (reference sequence). The CDR3 contains 14 residues. Trimming cost V 0 bases and J 7 bases, with 13 bases left between them. The sample is drawn from a study of pediatric ulcerative colitis. Study outcomes and limitations: Blood-rectal clonal overlap within each person was significantly higher in ulcerative colitis patients than controls.

The data were produced by immunoSEQ multiplex PCR, yet TCRdb's version contains in-frame clones alone and is incomplete. This sample carries 30,000 to 40,000 clones, about 81% of them seen once, and the ten largest clones take under 1.2%. One to two pinch biopsies were taken from the rectum during colonoscopy. This TCR came from a boy aged 5-17 years with mild ulcerative colitis. The specimen was gut tissue. V is TRBV30 and J is TRBJ1-3; D is possibly TRBD1 (5 bases). The CDR3 nucleotides read TGTGCCTGGAGTGTAGGAGGACCAGGGAACACCATATATTTT. Its translation: CAWSVGGPGNTIYF.